A single sample is the source of the 17 T cell receptor beta chains below, sequenced in a study of ipilimumab plus nivolumab after autologous stem cell transplantation. Assay used: immunoSEQ multiplex PCR; TCRdb lists only in-frame clones, some missing. Seen here are tens of thousands of clones, approximately 83% observed once, and the top ten hold around 2%. The specimen comprised PBMCs, sampled in a trial of ipilimumab plus nivolumab as post-transplant consolidation. These receptors all stem from a male donor with diffuse large B-cell lymphoma.

The chain links TRBV19 to TRBJ1-1; 8 bases fit TRBD1. This CDR3 contains 14 residues. The V and J ends lost 6 bases and 5 bases, in that order; junction bases with no gene match: 8. Germline-derived CDR1 and CDR2 are LNHDA and SQIVND (reference sequence). CDR3 protein: CASSLDRARTEAFF. In nucleotides, the CDR3 is TGTGCCAGTAGCCTGGACAGGGCGAGGACTGAAGCTTTCTTT.

The gene calls are TRBV7-2 and TRBJ1-1; D possibly corresponds to TRBD1 (6 bases). The CDR3 extends over 12 amino acids. V lost 5 bases, J lost 4 bases, and 8 bases lay in between. Looked up from germline, CDR1 is SGHTA and CDR2 is FQGNSA. The CDR3 sequence is CASSGQITEAFF. The DNA for the CDR3 is TGTGCCAGCAGCGGACAGATCACTGAAGCTTTCTTT.

This clone was counted once. The rearrangement links TRBV7-6 to TRBJ2-5, with 7 bases that match TRBD2. This CDR3 spans 19 amino acids. CDR1 and CDR2 (germline): SGHVS, FNYEAQ. After removal of 3 bases from V and 4 bases from J, the junction contained 20 bases not matched to a gene. CDR3 coding DNA: TGTGCCAGCAGCTTCGGGCCCTCCGTTGGCGGGGAGGGAGGAGAGACCCAGTACTTC. It specifies CASSFGPSVGGEGGETQYF.

The rearrangement joins TRBV9 to TRBJ2-7; D is perhaps TRBD1 (7 bases). CDR1 SGDLS and CDR2 YYNGEE come from the germline V gene. V lost 3 bases to trimming and J lost 0 bases, with 19 bases between them. CDR3 length equals 17 residues. The CDR3 DNA is TGTGCCAGCAGCGCAAAAAAGGGGGGACAGCTCTCCTACGAGCAGTACTTC. Translation: CASSAKKGGQLSYEQYF.

The gene calls are TRBV19 and TRBJ1-1; D ambiguous. Germline CDR1 LNHDA, CDR2 SQIVND (reference sequence). The germline V and J ends were trimmed by 6 bases and 1 base, with 9 bases remaining between them. The CDR3 spans 13 residues. CDR3 sequence reads: CASRTGRNTEAFF. The CDR3 DNA is TGTGCCAGTAGGACTGGAAGGAACACTGAAGCTTTCTTT.

The chain carries TRBV6-1 and TRBJ2-7, with D tentatively TRBD1 or TRBD2 (5 bases each). V lost 10 bases and J 6 bases, leaving 16 bases between the germline ends. CDR1 and CDR2 (germline): MNHNS, SASEGT. The CDR3 has 12 amino acids. The CDR3 sequence is CANRDPGREQYF. As DNA, the CDR3 is TGTGCCAACCGGGACCCCGGACGCGAGCAGTACTTC.

This CDR3 is CASSPPGLMNTEAFF. The DNA for the CDR3 is TGTGCCAGCAGCCCCCCGGGACTCATGAACACTGAAGCTTTCTTT. The chain carries TRBV5-4 and TRBJ1-1; D possibly corresponds to TRBD1 (5 bases). Germline CDR1 is SGHNT and CDR2 is YYREEE (reference sequence). V lost 4 bases and J lost 0, with 13 bases in between. The CDR3 length is 15 residues.

The chain couples TRBV30 to TRBJ2-5, with a tentative D call TRBD2 (5 bases). Germline values: CDR1 GTSNPN, CDR2 SVGIG (reference sequence). V shed 0 bases and J shed 2 bases, with 10 bases lying between them. CDR3 size: 14 residues. The CDR3 region is CAWSVSGGQETQYF. The CDR3 bases are TGTGCCTGGAGTGTTTCAGGAGGACAAGAGACCCAGTACTTC.

The rearrangement links TRBV7-2 to TRBJ2-3; 13 nucleotides align to TRBD2. The CDR3 has 15 residues. The V gene's germline CDR1 is SGHTA and CDR2 FQGNSA. V lost 5 bases and J lost 4; bases outside the gene matches: 3. Written as DNA, the CDR3 is TGTGCCAGCAGCGAACTAGCGGGGGGGCCAGATACGCAGTATTTT. Residues: CASSELAGGPDTQYF.

This clone was detected a few times. The V and J genes are TRBV5-1 and TRBJ1-3, with D perhaps matching TRBD1 (5 bases). V lost 4 bases and J lost 4, with 12 bases in between. The CDR3 loop spans 14 amino acids. Germline V gene lookup returns CDR1 SGHRS and CDR2 YFSETQ. The CDR3: CASSGGTGGNTIYF. The CDR3 nucleotides are TGCGCCAGCAGCGGCGGGACTGGGGGAAACACCATATATTTT.

The CDR3 sequence is CASSIKLSGVLYEQYF. The DNA for the CDR3 is TGTGCCAGTAGTATAAAGTTATCGGGGGTACTTTACGAGCAGTACTTC. The chain has TRBV19 and TRBJ2-5, with D maybe TRBD2 (6 bases). The end of the DNA is better explained by TRBJ2-7, so the J call may be wrong. Germline CDR1 is LNHDA and CDR2 is SQIVND (reference sequence). The CDR3 is 16 amino acids.

This CDR3 is CASSEFRGYGYTF. The CDR3 DNA reads TGTGCCAGCAGTGAATTTCGGGGCTATGGCTACACCTTC. The chain couples TRBV6-1 to TRBJ1-2; D unresolved. Germline V CDR1 and CDR2: MNHNS, SASEGT. V dropped 2 bases and J dropped 4 bases, with 8 bases sitting between them. There are 13 residues in the CDR3.

The chain couples TRBV5-1 to TRBJ2-3; TRBD2 aligns across 9 bases. From germline, CDR1 is SGHRS and CDR2 YFSETQ. With 7 bases clipped from V and 9 bases from J, the junction kept 12 bases outside the gene matches. This CDR3 spans 14 amino acids. The CDR3 loop is CASHLIGGGGTQYF. The CDR3 DNA follows: TGCGCCAGCCACTTAATCGGCGGGGGGGGCACGCAGTATTTT.

About this clone: Other DNA sequences within the sample encode an identical CDR3. The genes are TRBV19 and TRBJ1-2, with a weak D call TRBD1 (6 bases). The ends were cut back, 6 bases at V and 2 bases at J, with 13 bases in the middle. The CDR3 runs 14 residues. The germline V gene has CDR1 LNHDA and CDR2 SQIVND (reference sequence). The CDR3 protein is CASRGRGGNYGYTF. The CDR3, as DNA: TGTGCCAGTAGGGGGAGAGGGGGAAACTATGGCTACACCTTC.

This clone was recorded only once. This rearrangement joins TRBV7-8 to TRBJ2-7; 7 nucleotides align to TRBD1. CDR3 length: 15 amino acids. J lost 2 bases, V lost 5 bases, and 9 bases had no gene match. The V gene's germline CDR1 is SGHVS and CDR2 FQNEAQ. The CDR3 nucleotides read TGTGCCAGCAGCGCAACAGGGGCGAGGACCTACGAGCAGTACTTC. It specifies CASSATGARTYEQYF.

This chain joins TRBV7-2 and TRBJ2-1; D ambiguous. CDR1 is SGHTA and CDR2 is FQGNSA in the germline V gene. The V end was cut by 5 bases, the J end by 0 bases, with 17 bases between. The CDR3 is made up of 17 amino acids. CDR3 region: CASSKYSAAGSYNEQFF. Here the CDR3 DNA reads TGTGCCAGCAGCAAATACTCCGCCGCCGGCTCCTACAATGAGCAGTTCTTC.

The chain uses TRBV7-2 and TRBJ2-5, with TRBD2 matching over 8 bases. The CDR3 consists of 14 residues. Trimming removed 6 bases from V and 4 bases from J; junction bases left unmatched: 7. Per the germline V gene, CDR1 is SGHTA and CDR2 is FQGNSA. The CDR3 region is CASSRSGAGETQYF. CDR3 DNA: TGTGCCAGCAGTCGTAGCGGGGCGGGAGAGACCCAGTACTTC.